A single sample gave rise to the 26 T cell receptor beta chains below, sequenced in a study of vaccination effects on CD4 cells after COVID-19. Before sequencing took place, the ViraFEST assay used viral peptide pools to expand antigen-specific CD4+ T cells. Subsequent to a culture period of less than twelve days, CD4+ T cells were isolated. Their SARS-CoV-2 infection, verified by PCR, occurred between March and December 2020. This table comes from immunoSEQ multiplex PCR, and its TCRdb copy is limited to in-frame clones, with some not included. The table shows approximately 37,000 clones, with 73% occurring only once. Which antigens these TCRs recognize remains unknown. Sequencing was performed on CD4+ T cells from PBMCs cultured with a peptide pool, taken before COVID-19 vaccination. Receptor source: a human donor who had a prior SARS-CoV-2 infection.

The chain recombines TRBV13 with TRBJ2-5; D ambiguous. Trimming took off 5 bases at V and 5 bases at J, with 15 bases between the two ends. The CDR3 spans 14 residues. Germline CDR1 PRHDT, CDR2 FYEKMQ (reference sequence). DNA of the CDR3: TGTGCCAGCAGCAGGCGGCGAGGTTGGGAGACCCAGTACTTC. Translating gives CASSRRRGWETQYF. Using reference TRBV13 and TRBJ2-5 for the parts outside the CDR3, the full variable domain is AAGVIQSPRHLIKEKRETATLKCYPIPRHDTVYWYQQGPGQDPQFLISFYEKMQSDKGSIPDRFSAQQFSDYHSELNMSSLELGDSALYFCASSRRRGWETQYFGPGTRLLVL.

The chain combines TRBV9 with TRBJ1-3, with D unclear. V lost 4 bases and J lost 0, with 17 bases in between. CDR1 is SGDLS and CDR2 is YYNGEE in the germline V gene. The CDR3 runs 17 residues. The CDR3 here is CASSLHDVSISGNTIYF. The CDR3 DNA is TGTGCCAGCAGCCTTCATGACGTGTCCATCTCTGGAAACACCATATATTTT.

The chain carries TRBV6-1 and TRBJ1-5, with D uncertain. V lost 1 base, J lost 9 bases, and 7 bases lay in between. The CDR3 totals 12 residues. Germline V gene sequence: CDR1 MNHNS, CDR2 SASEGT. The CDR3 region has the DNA TGTGCCAGCAGTGAAGGGTTGCGGCCCCAGCATTTT. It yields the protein CASSEGLRPQHF.

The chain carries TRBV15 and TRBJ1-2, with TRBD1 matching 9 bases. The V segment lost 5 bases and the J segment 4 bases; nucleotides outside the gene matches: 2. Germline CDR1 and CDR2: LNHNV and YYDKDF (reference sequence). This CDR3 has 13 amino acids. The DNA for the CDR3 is TGTGCCACCAGCGGACAGGGGACCTATGGCTACACCTTC. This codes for CATSGQGTYGYTF.

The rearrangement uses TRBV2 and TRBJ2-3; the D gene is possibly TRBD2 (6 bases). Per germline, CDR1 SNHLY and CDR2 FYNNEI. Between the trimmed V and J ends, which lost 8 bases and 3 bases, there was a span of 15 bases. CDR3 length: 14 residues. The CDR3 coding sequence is TGTGCCAGCGGCCGACTAGTTCAGACAGATACGCAGTATTTT. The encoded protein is CASGRLVQTDTQYF.

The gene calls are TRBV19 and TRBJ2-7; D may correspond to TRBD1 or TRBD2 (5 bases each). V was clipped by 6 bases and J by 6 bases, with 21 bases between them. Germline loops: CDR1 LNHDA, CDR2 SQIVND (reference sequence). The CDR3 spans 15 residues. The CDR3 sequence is CASSSGQEGTSEQYF. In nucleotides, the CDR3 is TGTGCCAGTAGCAGCGGACAAGAGGGTACCTCCGAGCAGTACTTC.

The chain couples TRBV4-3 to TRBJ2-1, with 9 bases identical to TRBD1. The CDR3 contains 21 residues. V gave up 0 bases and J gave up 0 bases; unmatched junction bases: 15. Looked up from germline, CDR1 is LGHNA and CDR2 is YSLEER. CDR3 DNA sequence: TGCGCCAGCAGCCAAGATCCCACAGGGGGCGCCGGGGCGAGCTCCTACAATGAGCAGTTCTTC. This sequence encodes CASSQDPTGGAGASSYNEQFF.

The CDR3 sequence: CASSERPGQALNYGYTF. DNA of the CDR3: TGTGCCAGCAGTGAACGCCCGGGACAGGCATTAAACTATGGCTACACCTTC. This sequence joins TRBV6-1 and TRBJ1-2, with 8 bases aligning to TRBD1. Germline CDR1 and CDR2: MNHNS and SASEGT. V was pared by 2 bases and J by 2 bases, with 10 bases of the junction left unmatched. The CDR3 extends over 17 amino acids.

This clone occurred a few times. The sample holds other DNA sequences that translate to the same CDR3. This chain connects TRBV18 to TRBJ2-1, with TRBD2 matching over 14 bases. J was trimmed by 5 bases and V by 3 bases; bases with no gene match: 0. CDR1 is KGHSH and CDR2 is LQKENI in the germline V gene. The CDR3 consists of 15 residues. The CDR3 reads CASSPGLAGDNEQFF. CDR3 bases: TGTGCCAGCTCACCGGGACTAGCGGGAGACAATGAGCAGTTCTTC. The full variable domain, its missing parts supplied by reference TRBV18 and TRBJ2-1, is NAGVMQNPRHLVRRRGQEARLRCSPMKGHSHVYWYRQLPEEGLKFMVYLQKENIIDESGMPKERFSAEFPKEGPSILRIQQVVRGDSAAYFCASSPGLAGDNEQFFGPGTRLTVL.

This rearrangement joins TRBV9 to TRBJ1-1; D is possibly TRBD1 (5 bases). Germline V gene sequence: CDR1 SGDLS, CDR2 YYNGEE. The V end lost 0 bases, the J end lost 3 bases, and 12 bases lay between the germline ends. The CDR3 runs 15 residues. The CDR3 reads CASSVGPGEYTEAFF. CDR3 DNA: TGTGCCAGCAGCGTAGGTCCGGGGGAGTACACTGAAGCTTTCTTT.

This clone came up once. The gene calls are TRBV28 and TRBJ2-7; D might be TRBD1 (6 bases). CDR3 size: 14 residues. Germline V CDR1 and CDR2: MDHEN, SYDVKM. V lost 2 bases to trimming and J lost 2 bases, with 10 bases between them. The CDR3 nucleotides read TGTGCCAGCAGTTTAGGGGGCCGTCCCTACGAGCAGTACTTC. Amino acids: CASSLGGRPYEQYF.

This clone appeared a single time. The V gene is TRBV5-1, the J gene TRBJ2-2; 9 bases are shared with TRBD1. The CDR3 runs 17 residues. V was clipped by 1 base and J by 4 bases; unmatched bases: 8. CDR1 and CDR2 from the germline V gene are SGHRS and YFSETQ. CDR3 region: CASSLFHRGPGTGELFF. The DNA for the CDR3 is TGCGCCAGCAGCTTGTTCCACAGGGGGCCGGGCACCGGGGAGCTGTTTTTT.

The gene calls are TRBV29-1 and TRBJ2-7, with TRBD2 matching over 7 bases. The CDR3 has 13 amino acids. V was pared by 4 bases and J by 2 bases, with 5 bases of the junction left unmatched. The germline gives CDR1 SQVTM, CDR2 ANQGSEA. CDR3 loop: CSVAGGTTYEQYF. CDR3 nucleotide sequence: TGCAGCGTTGCAGGTGGGACTACCTACGAGCAGTACTTC.

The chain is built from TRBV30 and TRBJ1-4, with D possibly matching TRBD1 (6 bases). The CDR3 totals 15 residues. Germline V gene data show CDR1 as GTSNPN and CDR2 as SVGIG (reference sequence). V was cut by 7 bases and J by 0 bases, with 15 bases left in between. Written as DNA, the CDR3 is TGTGCCTCAACAGGACAGTCTCCAACTAATGAAAAACTGTTTTTT. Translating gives CASTGQSPTNEKLFF.

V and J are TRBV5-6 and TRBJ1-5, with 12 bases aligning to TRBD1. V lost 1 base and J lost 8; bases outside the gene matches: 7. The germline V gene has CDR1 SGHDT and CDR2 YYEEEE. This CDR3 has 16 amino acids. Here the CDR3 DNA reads TGTGCCAGCAGCTTGACGGGACAGGGGGCAATTAAGCCCCAGCATTTT. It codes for CASSLTGQGAIKPQHF.

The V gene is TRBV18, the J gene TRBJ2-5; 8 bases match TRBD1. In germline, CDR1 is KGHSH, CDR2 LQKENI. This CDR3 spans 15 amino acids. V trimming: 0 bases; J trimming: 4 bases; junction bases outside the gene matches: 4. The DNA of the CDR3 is TGTGCCAGCTCACCACCGAGCAGGGGGCCAGAGACCCAGTACTTC. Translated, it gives CASSPPSRGPETQYF. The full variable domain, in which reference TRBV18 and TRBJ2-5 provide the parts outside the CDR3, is NAGVMQNPRHLVRRRGQEARLRCSPMKGHSHVYWYRQLPEEGLKFMVYLQKENIIDESGMPKERFSAEFPKEGPSILRIQQVVRGDSAAYFCASSPPSRGPETQYFGPGTRLLVL.

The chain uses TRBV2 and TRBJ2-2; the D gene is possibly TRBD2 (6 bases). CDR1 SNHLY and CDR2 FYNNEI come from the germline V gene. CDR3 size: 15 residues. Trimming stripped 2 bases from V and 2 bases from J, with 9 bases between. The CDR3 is CASSELAPNTGELFF. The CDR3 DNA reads TGTGCCAGCAGTGAACTAGCGCCAAACACCGGGGAGCTGTTTTTT.

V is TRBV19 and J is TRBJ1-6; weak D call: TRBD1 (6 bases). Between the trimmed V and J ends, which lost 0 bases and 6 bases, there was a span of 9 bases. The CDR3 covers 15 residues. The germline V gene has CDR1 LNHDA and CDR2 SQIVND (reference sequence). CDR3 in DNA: TGTGCCAGTAGTATAGAAACAGGGCGTAATTCACCCCTCCACTTT. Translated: CASSIETGRNSPLHF.

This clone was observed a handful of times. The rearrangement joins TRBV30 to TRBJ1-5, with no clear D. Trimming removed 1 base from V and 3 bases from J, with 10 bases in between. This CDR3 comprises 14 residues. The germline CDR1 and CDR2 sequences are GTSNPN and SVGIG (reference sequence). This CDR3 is CAWSGAAYNQPQHF. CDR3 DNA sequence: TGTGCCTGGAGTGGAGCGGCCTACAATCAGCCCCAGCATTTT.

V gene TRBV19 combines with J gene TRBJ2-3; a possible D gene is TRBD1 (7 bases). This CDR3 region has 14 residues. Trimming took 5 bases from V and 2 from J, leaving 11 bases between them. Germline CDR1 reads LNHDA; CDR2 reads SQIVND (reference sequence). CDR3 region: CASSRRGPTDTQYF. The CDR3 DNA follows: TGTGCCAGTAGTCGGAGGGGGCCCACAGATACGCAGTATTTT.

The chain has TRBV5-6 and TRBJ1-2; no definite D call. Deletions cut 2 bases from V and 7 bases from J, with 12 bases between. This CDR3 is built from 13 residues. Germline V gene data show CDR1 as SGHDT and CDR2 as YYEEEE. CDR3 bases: TGTGCCAGCAGCTTTCCGGTCTCCGGTGGCTACACCTTC. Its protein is CASSFPVSGGYTF.

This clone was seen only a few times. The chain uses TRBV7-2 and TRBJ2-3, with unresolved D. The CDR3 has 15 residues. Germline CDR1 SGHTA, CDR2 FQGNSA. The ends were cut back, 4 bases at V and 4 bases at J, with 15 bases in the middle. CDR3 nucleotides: TGTGCCAGCAGCTCCACTTCGGTCCTCCCAGATACGCAGTATTTT. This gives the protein CASSSTSVLPDTQYF.

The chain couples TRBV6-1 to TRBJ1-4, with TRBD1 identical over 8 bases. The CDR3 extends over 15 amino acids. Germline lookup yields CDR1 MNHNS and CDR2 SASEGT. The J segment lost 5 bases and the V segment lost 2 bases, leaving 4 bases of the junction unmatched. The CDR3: CASSEPRTGNEKLFF. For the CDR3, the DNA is TGTGCCAGCAGTGAACCTAGGACAGGGAATGAAAAACTGTTTTTT.

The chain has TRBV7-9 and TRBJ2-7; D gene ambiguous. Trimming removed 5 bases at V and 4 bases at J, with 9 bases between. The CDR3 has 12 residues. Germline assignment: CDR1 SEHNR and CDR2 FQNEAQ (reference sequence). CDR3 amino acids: CASSLNMYEQYF. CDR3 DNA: TGTGCCAGCAGCCTAAACATGTACGAGCAGTACTTC.

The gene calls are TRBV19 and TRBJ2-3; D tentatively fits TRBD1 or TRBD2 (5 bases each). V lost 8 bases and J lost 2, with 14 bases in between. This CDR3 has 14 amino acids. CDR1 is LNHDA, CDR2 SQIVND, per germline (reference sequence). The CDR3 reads CASATGTYTDTQYF. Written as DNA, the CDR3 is TGTGCCAGTGCCACCGGGACGTACACAGATACGCAGTATTTT.

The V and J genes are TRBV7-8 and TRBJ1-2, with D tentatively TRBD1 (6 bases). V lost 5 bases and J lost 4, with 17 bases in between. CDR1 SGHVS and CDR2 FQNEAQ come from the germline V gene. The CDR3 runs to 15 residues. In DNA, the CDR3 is TGTGCCAGCAGCCCCCAGGGGACGCCCGCCTATGGCTACACCTTC. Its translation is CASSPQGTPAYGYTF. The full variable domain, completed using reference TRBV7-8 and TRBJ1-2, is GAGVSQSPRYKVAKRGQDVALRCDPISGHVSLFWYQQALGQGPEFLTYFQNEAQLDKSGLPSDRFFAERPEGSVSTLKIQRTQQEDSAVYLCASSPQGTPAYGYTFGSGTRLTVV.